The sequence of this T cell receptor (beta chain) was determined in a study of blood T cell repertoires in COVID-19. TCRdb's copy holds only in-frame clones and misses some; the assay was immunoSEQ multiplex PCR. The repertoire consists of under 200,000 clones, with 88% occurring once and the leading ten covering approximately 6%. This CDR3 is 13 amino acids long. The germline V gene has CDR1 LNHDA and CDR2 SQIVND (reference sequence). V gave up 5 bases and J gave up 14 bases, with 19 bases separating them. Sample: peripheral blood. This rearrangement joins TRBV19 to TRBJ2-1; possible D gene TRBD1, 5 bases. The clonotype originates from a man between 35 and 55 years old with active or convalescent COVID-19. The CDR3 is CASSQGNWQGEFF. DNA for the CDR3: TGTGCCAGTAGTCAAGGTAATTGGCAGGGTGAGTTCTTC. The full variable domain, its missing parts supplied by reference TRBV19 and TRBJ2-1, is DGGITQSPKYLFRKEGQNVTLSCEQNLNHDAMYWYRQDPGQGLRLIYYSQIVNDFQKGDIAEGYSVSREKKESFPLTVTSAQKNPTAFYLCASSQGNWQGEFFGPGTRLTVL.